This T cell receptor (beta chain) was observed in a study of T cells and Merkel cell carcinoma outcomes. Findings of the study overall: Repertoire plus T-cell density reportedly predicted Merkel cell carcinoma outcomes.

Comments on this clone: The antigen remains unidentified.

This CDR3 comprises 14 residues. The germline V gene encodes CDR1 SGHVS and CDR2 FQNEAQ. The ends lost 4 bases at V and 5 bases at J; junction bases unmatched: 5. TCRdb's copy holds only in-frame clones and misses some; the assay was immunoSEQ multiplex PCR. The profile shows fewer than 25,000 clones, 82% of them singletons. Sample: tumor tissue from Merkel cell carcinoma. The V call is TRBV7-8, the J call TRBJ1-5; 7 nucleotides line up with TRBD1. The source of this sequence is a human donor with Merkel cell carcinoma. CDR3 amino acids: CASSYRGPDQPQHF. CDR3 sequence (DNA): TGTGCCAGCAGCTACAGGGGTCCCGATCAGCCCCAGCATTTT.